The subject of this entry is one T cell receptor (beta chain). The sample belongs to a study of CD8 T cells in Susac syndrome. Controls were drawn from healthy donors and were matched for age and sex. Bulk CD8+ and CD4+ cells came from magnetic negative isolation; CD8+ TEMRA by FACS. The V and J ends lost 5 bases and 7 bases respectively, with 14 bases between them. The CDR3 is 13 amino acids. Random hexamers were used to reverse transcribe the RNA input (about 0.5 to 1 ug). Amplification of TCR beta CDR3 spanned 54 Vbeta and 13 Jbeta via immunoSEQ multiplex PCR. TCRdb reprocessed the immunoSEQ multiplex PCR reads via MiXCR and lists one record per CDR3 protein. The sample has 50,000 or so distinct CDR3 sequences; 90% to 95% are singletons.

The clonotype originates from a human donor in good health. This sequence joins TRBV12-3 or TRBV12-4 and TRBJ2-5; D remains ambiguous. Source material: CD8+ T cells from PBMCs. CDR3 nucleotides: TGTGCCAGCAGTCCGCCAGGCCCCGCGACCCAGTACTTC. It encodes CASSPPGPATQYF.